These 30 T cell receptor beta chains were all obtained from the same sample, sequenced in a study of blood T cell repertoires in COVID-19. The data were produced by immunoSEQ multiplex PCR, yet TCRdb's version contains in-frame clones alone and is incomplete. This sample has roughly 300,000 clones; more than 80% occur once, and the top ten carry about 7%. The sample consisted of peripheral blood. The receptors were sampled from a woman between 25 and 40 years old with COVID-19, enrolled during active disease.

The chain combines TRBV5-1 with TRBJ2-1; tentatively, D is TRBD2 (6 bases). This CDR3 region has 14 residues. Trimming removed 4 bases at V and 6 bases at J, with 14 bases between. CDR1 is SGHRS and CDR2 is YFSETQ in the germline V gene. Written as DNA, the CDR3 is TGCGCCAGCAGCCAGCCCCTCGGGGGCAATGAGCAGTTCTTC. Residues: CASSQPLGGNEQFF.

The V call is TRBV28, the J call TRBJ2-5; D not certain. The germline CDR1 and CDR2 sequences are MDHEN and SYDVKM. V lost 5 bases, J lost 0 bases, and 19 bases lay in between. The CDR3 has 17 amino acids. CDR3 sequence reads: CASSPSYLVKNQETQYF. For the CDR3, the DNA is TGTGCCAGCAGTCCGTCTTACTTGGTGAAAAACCAAGAGACCCAGTACTTC.

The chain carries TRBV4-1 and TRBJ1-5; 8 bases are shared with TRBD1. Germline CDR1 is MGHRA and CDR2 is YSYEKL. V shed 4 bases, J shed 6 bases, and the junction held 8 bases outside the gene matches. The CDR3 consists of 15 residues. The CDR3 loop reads CASSLRDRGGQPQHF. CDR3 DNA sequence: TGCGCCAGCAGCCTCCGCGACAGGGGCGGTCAGCCCCAGCATTTT.

CDR3 nucleotides: TGTGCCAGCAGCTTAGTAACAGGGGGGTACGGCATTCAGTACTTC. It specifies CASSLVTGGYGIQYF. The chain is built from TRBV7-9 and TRBJ2-4; 8 nucleotides match TRBD1. Germline assignment: CDR1 SEHNR and CDR2 FQNEAQ (reference sequence). V dropped 1 base and J dropped 9; count of bases not matched to a gene: 8. This CDR3 has 15 residues.

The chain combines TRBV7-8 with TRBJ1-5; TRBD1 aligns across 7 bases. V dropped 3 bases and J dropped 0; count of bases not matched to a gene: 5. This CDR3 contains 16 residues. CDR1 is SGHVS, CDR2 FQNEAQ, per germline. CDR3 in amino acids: CASSLGQPYSNQPQHF. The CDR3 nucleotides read TGTGCCAGCAGCTTGGGACAGCCTTATAGCAATCAGCCCCAGCATTTT.

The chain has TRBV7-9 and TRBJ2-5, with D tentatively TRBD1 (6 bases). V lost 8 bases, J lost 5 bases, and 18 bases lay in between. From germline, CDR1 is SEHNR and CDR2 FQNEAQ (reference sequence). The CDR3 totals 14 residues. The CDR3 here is CASGQGLSRETQYF. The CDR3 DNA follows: TGTGCCAGCGGCCAGGGGCTCTCGAGGGAGACCCAGTACTTC.

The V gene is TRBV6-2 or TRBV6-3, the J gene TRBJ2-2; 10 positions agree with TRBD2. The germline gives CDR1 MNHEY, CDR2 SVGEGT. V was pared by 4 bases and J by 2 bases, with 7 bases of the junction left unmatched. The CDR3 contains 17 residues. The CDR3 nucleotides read TGTGCCAGCAGTTCGCTTAGCGGGAGGCTTAACACCGGGGAGCTGTTTTTT. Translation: CASSSLSGRLNTGELFF.

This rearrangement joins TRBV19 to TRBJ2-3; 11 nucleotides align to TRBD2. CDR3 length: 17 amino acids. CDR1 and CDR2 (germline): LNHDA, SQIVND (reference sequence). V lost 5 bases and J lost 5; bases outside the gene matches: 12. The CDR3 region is CASSPQPSLAGEDTQYF. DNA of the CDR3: TGTGCCAGTAGTCCGCAACCCTCACTAGCGGGAGAAGATACGCAGTATTTT.

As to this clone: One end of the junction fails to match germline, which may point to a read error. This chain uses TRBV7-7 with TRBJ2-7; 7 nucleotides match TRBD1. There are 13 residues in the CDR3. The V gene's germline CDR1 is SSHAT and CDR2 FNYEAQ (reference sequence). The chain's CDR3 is CASSSGDSYEQYF. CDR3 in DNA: TGTGCTAGCAGCTCAGGGGACAGCTACGAGCAGTACTTC. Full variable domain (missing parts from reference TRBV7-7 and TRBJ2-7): GAGVSQSPRYKVTKRGQDVTLRCDPISSHATLYWYQQALGQGPEFLTYFNYEAQPDKSGLPSDRFSAERPEGSISTLTIQRTEQRDSAMYRCASSSGDSYEQYFGPGTRLTVT.

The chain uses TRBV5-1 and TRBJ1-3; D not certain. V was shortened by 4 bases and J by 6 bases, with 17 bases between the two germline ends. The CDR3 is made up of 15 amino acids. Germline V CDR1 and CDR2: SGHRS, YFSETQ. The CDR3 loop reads CASSPPHGEKNTIYF. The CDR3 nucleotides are TGCGCCAGCAGCCCCCCGCACGGGGAGAAAAACACCATATATTTT. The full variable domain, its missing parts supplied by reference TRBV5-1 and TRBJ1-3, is KAGVTQTPRYLIKTRGQQVTLSCSPISGHRSVSWYQQTPGQGLQFLFEYFSETQRNKGNFPGRFSGRQFSNSRSEMNVSTLELGDSALYLCASSPPHGEKNTIYFGEGSWLTVV.

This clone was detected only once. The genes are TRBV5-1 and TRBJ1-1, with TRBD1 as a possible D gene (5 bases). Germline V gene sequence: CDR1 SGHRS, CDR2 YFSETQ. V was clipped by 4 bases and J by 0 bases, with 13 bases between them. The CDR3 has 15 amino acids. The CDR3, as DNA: TGCGCCAGCAGCCTGGGTCCCAGGGTGAACACTGAAGCTTTCTTT. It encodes CASSLGPRVNTEAFF. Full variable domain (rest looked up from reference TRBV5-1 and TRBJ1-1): KAGVTQTPRYLIKTRGQQVTLSCSPISGHRSVSWYQQTPGQGLQFLFEYFSETQRNKGNFPGRFSGRQFSNSRSEMNVSTLELGDSALYLCASSLGPRVNTEAFFGQGTRLTVV.

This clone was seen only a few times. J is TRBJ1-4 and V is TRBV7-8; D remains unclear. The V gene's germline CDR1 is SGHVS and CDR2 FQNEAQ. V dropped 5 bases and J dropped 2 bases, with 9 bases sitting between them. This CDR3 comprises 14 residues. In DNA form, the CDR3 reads TGTGCCAGCAGCCTCAGGATCACTAATGAAAAACTGTTTTTT. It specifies CASSLRITNEKLFF.

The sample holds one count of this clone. The CDR3 DNA reads as TGTGCCAGCAGCCCCGGAGGTTCGGGGGGCGCGAATCAGCCCCAGCATTTT. This translates into CASSPGGSGGANQPQHF. The rearrangement joins TRBV7-9 to TRBJ1-5; a possible D gene is TRBD1 (6 bases). This CDR3 region has 17 residues. V lost 5 bases, J lost 4 bases, and 21 bases lay in between. CDR1 SEHNR and CDR2 FQNEAQ come from the germline V gene (reference sequence).

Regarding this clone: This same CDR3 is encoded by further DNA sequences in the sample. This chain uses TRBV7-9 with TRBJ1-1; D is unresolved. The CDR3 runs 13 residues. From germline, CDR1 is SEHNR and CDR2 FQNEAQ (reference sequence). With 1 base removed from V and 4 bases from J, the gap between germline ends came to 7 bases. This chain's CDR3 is CASSLGLGTEAFF. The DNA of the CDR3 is TGTGCCAGCAGCTTAGGGCTAGGCACTGAAGCTTTCTTT.

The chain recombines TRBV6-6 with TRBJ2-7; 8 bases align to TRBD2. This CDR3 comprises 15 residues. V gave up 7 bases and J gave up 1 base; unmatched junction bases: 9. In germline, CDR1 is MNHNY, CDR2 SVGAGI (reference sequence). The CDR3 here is CASNGGVAGSYEQYF. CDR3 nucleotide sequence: TGTGCCAGCAATGGGGGGGTAGCGGGGTCCTACGAGCAGTACTTC.

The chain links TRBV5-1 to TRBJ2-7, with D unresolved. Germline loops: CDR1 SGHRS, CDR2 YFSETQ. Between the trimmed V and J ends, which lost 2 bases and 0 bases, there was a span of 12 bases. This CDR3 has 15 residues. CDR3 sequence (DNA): TGCGCCAGCAGCTTAGGTGGATACAGCTCCTACGAGCAGTACTTC. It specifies CASSLGGYSSYEQYF.

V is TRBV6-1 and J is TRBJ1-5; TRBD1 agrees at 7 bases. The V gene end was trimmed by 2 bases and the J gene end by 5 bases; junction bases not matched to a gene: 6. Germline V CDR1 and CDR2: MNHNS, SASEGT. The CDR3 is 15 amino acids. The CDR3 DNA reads TGTGCCAGCAGTGAATTCACAGGGGCCCATCAGCCCCAGCATTTT. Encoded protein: CASSEFTGAHQPQHF.

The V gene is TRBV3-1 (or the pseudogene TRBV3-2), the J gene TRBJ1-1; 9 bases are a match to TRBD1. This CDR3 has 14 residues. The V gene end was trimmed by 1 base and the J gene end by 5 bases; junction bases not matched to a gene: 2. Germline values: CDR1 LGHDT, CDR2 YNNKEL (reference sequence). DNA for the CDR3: TGTGCCAGCAGCCAAGGGGGACAGGGAACTGAAGCTTTCTTT. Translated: CASSQGGQGTEAFF.

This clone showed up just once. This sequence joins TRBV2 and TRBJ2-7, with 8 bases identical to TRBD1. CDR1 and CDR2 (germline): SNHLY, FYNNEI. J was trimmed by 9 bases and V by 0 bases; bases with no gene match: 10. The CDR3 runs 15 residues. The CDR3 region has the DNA TGTGCCAGCAGTGAAGCGCGGACAGGGAAAAGAGGGCAGTACTTC. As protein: CASSEARTGKRGQYF.

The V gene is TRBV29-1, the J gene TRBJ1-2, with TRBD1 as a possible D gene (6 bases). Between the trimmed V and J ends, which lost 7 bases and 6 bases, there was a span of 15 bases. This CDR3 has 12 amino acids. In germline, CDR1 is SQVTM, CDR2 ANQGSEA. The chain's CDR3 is CSATTGRNGYTF. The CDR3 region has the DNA TGCAGCGCTACGACAGGAAGAAATGGCTACACCTTC.

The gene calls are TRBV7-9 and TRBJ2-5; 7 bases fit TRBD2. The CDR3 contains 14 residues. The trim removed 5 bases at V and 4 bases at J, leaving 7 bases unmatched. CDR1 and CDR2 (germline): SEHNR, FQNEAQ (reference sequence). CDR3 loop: CASSPRGEPETQYF. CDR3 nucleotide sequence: TGTGCCAGCAGCCCCCGGGGGGAACCAGAGACCCAGTACTTC.

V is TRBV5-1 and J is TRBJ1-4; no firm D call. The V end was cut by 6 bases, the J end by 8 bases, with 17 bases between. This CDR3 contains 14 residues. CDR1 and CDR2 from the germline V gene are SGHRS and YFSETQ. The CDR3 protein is CASKQSLISEKLFF. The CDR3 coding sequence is TGCGCCAGCAAACAGTCTTTAATATCCGAAAAACTGTTTTTT.

DNA for the CDR3: TGTGCCAGCAGTTACGGCAAAGCGGGCGAAAAACTGTTTTTT. Residues: CASSYGKAGEKLFF. This chain joins TRBV6-5 and TRBJ1-4; the D is unclear. This CDR3 is built from 14 residues. In germline, CDR1 is MNHEY, CDR2 SVGAGI. V was cut by 2 bases and J by 8 bases, with 12 bases left in between.

The CDR3 DNA reads TGCGCCAGCAGCTTACTAGCGACCGCGAACACCGGGGAGCTGTTTTTT. It is translated as CASSLLATANTGELFF. The chain uses TRBV5-1 and TRBJ2-2; 7 positions agree with TRBD2. Germline assignment: CDR1 SGHRS and CDR2 YFSETQ. This CDR3 is 16 amino acids long. The ends lost 2 bases at V and 0 bases at J; junction bases unmatched: 4.

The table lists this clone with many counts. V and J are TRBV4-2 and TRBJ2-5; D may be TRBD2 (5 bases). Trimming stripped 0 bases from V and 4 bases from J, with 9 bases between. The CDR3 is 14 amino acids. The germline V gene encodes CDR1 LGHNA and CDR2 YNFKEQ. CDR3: CASSQDVRGETQYF. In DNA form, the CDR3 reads TGTGCCAGCAGCCAAGATGTCCGGGGAGAGACCCAGTACTTC.

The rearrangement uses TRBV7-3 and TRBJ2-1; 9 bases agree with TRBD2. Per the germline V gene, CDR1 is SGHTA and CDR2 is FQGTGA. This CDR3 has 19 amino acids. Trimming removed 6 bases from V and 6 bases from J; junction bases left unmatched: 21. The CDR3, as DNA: TGTGCCAGCAGTATAAACCCAGGAGCAGGCGGGAGGGCCCCCAATGAGCAGTTCTTC. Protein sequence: CASSINPGAGGRAPNEQFF. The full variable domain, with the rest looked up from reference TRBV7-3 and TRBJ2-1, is GAGVSQTPSNKVTEKGKYVELRCDPISGHTALYWYRQSLGQGPEFLIYFQGTGAADDSGLPNDRFFAVRPEGSVSTLKIQRTERGDSAVYLCASSINPGAGGRAPNEQFFGPGTRLTVL.

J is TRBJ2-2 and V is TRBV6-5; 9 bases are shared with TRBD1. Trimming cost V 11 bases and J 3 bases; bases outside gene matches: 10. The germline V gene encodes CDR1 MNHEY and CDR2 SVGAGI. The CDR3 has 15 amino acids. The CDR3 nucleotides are TGTGCCGGCAAATTCCGACAGGGGGACACCGGGGAGCTGTTTTTT. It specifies CAGKFRQGDTGELFF.

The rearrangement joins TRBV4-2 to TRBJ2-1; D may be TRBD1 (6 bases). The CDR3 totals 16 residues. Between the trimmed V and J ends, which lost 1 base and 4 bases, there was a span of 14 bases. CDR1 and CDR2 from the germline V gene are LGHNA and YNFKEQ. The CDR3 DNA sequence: TGTGCCAGCAGCCAAGGAAACAGGGTTCTGTACAATGAGCAGTTCTTC. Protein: CASSQGNRVLYNEQFF.

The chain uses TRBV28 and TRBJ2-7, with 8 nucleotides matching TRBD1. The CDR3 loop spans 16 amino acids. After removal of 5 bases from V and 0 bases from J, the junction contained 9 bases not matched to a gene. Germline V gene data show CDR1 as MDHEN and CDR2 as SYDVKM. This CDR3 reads CASSRDRGRLSYEQYF. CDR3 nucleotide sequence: TGTGCCAGCAGTCGCGACAGGGGAAGGCTCTCCTACGAGCAGTACTTC.

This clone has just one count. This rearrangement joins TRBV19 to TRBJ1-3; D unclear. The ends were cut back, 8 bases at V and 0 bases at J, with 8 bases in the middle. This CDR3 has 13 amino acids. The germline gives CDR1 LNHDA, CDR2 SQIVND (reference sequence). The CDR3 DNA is TGTGCCAGTGCCCAGGTCTCTGGAAACACCATATATTTT. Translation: CASAQVSGNTIYF.